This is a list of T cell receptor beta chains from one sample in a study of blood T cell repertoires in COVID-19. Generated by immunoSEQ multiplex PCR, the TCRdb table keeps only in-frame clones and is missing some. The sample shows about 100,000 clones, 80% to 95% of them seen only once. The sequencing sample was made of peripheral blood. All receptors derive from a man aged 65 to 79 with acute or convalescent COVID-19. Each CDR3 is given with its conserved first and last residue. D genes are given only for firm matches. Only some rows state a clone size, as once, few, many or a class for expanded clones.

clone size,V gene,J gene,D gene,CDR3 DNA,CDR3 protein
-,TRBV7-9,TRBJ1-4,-,TGTGCCAGCAGCTCCTCTTTACTTTTAACTAATGAAAAACTGTTTTTT,CASSSSLLLTNEKLFF
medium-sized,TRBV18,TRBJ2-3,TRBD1,TGTGCCAGCTCCGGACAGGGTTACACAGATACGCAGTATTTT,CASSGQGYTDTQYF
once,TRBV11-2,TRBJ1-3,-,TGTGCCAGCAGCTTAGGAGGGTCCTCTGGAAACACCATATATTTT,CASSLGGSSGNTIYF
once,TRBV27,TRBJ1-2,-,TGTGCCAGCAGTTTTGGGGGGTCTCGTGGCTACACCTTC,CASSFGGSRGYTF
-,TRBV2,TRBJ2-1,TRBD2,TGTGCCAGCGGGGTAGCGGGCCGCTACAATGAGCAGTTCTTC,CASGVAGRYNEQFF
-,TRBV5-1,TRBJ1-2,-,TGCGCCAGCAGCCCAGCGGGGGTCGACTATGGCTACACCTTC,CASSPAGVDYGYTF
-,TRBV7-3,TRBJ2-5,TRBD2,TGTGCCAGCAGCTTAAACCCGAGACTAGCGGGAAAAGAGACCCAGTACTTC,CASSLNPRLAGKETQYF
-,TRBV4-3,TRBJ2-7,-,TGCGCCAGCAGCCAAGAGAGACGGGGCTCCTACGAGCAGTACTTC,CASSQERRGSYEQYF
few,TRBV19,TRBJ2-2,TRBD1,TGTGCCAGTACCTCCCGGGACAGGGCGGGAACCGGGGAGCTGTTTTTT,CASTSRDRAGTGELFF
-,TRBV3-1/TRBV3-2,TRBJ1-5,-,TGTGCCAGCAGCCACGGGACTTCTCAGCCCCAGCATTTT,CASSHGTSQPQHF
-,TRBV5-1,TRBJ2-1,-,TGCGCCAGCAGCTCTACTTACAATGAGCAGTTCTTC,CASSSTYNEQFF
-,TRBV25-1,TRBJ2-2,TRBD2,TGTGCCAGCAGTACAAGCGGGGGTTTCCGCGGGGAGCTGTTTTTT,CASSTSGGFRGELFF
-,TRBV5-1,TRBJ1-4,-,TGCGCCAGCAGCCGGGTAGGGTCAGGGCTAAGGACTAATGAAAAACTGTTTTTT,CASSRVGSGLRTNEKLFF
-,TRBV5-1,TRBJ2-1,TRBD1,TGCGCCAGCAGCTTGGCCTTTACAGGGGGCGGGGATGAGCAGTTCTTC,CASSLAFTGGGDEQFF
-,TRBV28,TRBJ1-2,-,TGTGCCAGCAGTTTCCCAGACAGTAGGTATGGCTACACCTTC,CASSFPDSRYGYTF
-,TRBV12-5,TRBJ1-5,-,TGTGCTAGTGGTTTGGTACTCCTAAATGACGGGATCAATCAGCCCCAGCATTTT,CASGLVLLNDGINQPQHF
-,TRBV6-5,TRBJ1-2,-,TGTGCCAGCACCCCGCGGGCTAACTATGGCTACACCTTC,CASTPRANYGYTF
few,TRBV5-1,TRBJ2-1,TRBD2,TGCGCCAGCAGCTTGGATCGGCTAGCGGGTTACAATGAGCAGTTCTTC,CASSLDRLAGYNEQFF
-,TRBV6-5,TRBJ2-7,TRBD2,TGTGCCAGCAGTTACGGGGGGGGCGAGCAGTACTTC,CASSYGGGEQYF
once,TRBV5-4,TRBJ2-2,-,TGTGCCAGCAGCTTACAGGGTTCGAACACCGGGGAGCTGTTTTTT,CASSLQGSNTGELFF
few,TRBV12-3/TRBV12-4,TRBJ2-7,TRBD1,TGTGCCAGCAGGGGGACAGTAGAGTACTTC,CASRGTVEYF
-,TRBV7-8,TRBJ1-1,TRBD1,TGTGCCAGCAGTTATTCCTGGACAGGGGGCTCGAACACTGAAGCTTTCTTT,CASSYSWTGGSNTEAFF
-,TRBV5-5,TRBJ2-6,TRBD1,TGTGCCAGCAGCCCCGGACAGGGCCGCTCTGGGGCCAACGTCCTGACTTTC,CASSPGQGRSGANVLTF
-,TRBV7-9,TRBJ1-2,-,TGTGCCAGCAGCGGAGGCCCGTACAGGGACTATGGCTACACCTTC,CASSGGPYRDYGYTF
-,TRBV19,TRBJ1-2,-,TGTGCCAGTAGTCAAGTGGCGGGGTACTATGGCTACACCTTC,CASSQVAGYYGYTF
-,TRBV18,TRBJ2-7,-,TGTGCCAGCTCCTCCTCTAGGTCATCCTACGAGCAGTACTTC,CASSSSRSSYEQYF
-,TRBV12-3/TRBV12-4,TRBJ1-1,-,TGTGCCAGCAGTTTTTTCGCTGAAGCTTTCTTT,CASSFFAEAFF
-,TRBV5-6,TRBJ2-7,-,TGTGCCAGCAGCTTTGGGGGGTCCTACGAGCAGTACTTC,CASSFGGSYEQYF
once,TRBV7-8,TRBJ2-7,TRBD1,TGTGCCAGCAGCCCCTGGACAGGGACCCTCTCCTACGAGCAGTACTTC,CASSPWTGTLSYEQYF
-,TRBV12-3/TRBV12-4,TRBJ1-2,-,TGTGCCAGCACCAAAGACAGCAACTATGGCTACACCTTC,CASTKDSNYGYTF
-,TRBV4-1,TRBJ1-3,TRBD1,TGCGCCAGCAGCCGATCCGGGACAGTAACTGGAAACACCATATATTTT,CASSRSGTVTGNTIYF
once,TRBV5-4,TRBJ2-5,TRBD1,TGTGCCAGCAGTAGGGACAGCCAAGAGACCCAGTACTTC,CASSRDSQETQYF
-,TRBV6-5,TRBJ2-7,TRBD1,TGTGCCAGCAGTTACAGACAGGGACAGGGGTACGAGCAGTACTTC,CASSYRQGQGYEQYF
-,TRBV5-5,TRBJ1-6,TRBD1,TGTGCCAGCAGCTTCTTGGGGACAGTAAATTCACCCCTCCACTTT,CASSFLGTVNSPLHF
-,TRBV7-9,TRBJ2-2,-,TGTGCCAGCAGCTTATACGGTCCCGGGGAGCTGTTTTTT,CASSLYGPGELFF
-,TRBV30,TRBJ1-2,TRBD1,TGTGCCTGGACCCAGACAGGGGGCTATGGCTACACCTTC,CAWTQTGGYGYTF
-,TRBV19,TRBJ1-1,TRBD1,TGTGCCAGTAGAGGGACAGGGGGGTATTGGAACACTGAAGCTTTCTTT,CASRGTGGYWNTEAFF
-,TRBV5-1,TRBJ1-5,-,TGCGCCAGCAGCTTGGGGGCAGTGAATCAGCCCCAGCATTTT,CASSLGAVNQPQHF
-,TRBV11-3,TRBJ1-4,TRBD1,TGTGCCAGCAGTTTTGGGACAGGGATGGAAAAACTGTTTTTT,CASSFGTGMEKLFF
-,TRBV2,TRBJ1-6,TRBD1,TGTGCCATAACGACAGGGGCCTATAATTCACCCCTCCACTTT,CAITTGAYNSPLHF
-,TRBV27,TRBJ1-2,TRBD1,TGTGCCAGCAGTTTATGGGACAGGGGCTATGGCTACACCTTC,CASSLWDRGYGYTF
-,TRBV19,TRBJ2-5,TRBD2,TGTGCCAGTAGTATCGGGGGTAGCGGGGGTCTGAAAGAGACCCAGTACTTC,CASSIGGSGGLKETQYF
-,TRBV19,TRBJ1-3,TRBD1,TGTGCCAGTAGTAACCGGGACAGGGCTGGAAACACCATATATTTT,CASSNRDRAGNTIYF
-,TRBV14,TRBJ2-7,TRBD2,TGTGCCAGCAGTCCACAGACTGGGCGACTAGCTGGCGAGCAGTACTTC,CASSPQTGRLAGEQYF
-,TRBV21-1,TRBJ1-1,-,TGTGCCAGCAGCACCTCCGACAGGGTAAGGACTGAAGCTTTCTTT,CASSTSDRVRTEAFF
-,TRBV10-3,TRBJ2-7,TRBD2,TGTGCCATCAGTGAGGCGAGGGGACTACACTCCTACGAGCAGTACTTC,CAISEARGLHSYEQYF
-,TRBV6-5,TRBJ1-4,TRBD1,TGTGCCAGCAGTCACAGGGGGGACGAAAAACTGTTTTTT,CASSHRGDEKLFF
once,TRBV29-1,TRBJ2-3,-,TGCAGCGTCTACAAAGAGGCTACGCAGTATTTT,CSVYKEATQYF